This T cell receptor (beta chain) was observed in a study of OX40 agonist ivuxolimab in advanced cancers. The study, taken as a whole, reports: In CD8+ T cells, expanded clones were on average more numerous than in CD4+. The study found among the lowest clonal expansion in partial responders at 0.1-3.0 mg/kg. Nonresponders, in some cases, also had low normalized T-cell clonal expansion.

For this clone: The target antigen is unknown.

The assay was immunoSEQ multiplex PCR, and TCRdb's table has in-frame clones only and misses some. The sample holds some 35,000 clones, around four fifths seen once. The germline V gene encodes CDR1 LGHNA and CDR2 YNFKEQ. Trimming removed 1 base at V and 5 bases at J, with 8 bases between. The CDR3 loop spans 14 amino acids. V usage is TRBV4-2 and J usage is TRBJ1-4; TRBD1 might be the D (6 bases). This receptor was identified in an adult with an advanced solid tumor such as melanoma, head and neck, liver or kidney cancer. The sequencing here drew on CD4+ or CD8+ T cells sorted from blood, taken in a trial of the OX40 agonist ivuxolimab. For the CDR3, the DNA is TGTGCCAGCAGCCAAGCAGGGGTCAATGAAAAACTGTTTTTT. This gives the protein CASSQAGVNEKLFF.